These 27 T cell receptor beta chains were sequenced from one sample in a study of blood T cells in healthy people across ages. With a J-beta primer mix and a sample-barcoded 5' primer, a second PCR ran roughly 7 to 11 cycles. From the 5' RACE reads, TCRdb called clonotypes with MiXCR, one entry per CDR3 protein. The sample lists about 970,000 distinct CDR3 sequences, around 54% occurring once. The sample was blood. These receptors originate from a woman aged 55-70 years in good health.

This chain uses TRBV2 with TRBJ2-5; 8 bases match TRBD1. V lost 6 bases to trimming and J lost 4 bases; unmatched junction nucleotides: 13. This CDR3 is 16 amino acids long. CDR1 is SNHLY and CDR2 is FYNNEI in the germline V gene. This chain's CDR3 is CASRESGTGIIETQYF. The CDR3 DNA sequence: TGTGCCAGCAGAGAATCCGGGACAGGCATTATAGAGACCCAGTACTTC. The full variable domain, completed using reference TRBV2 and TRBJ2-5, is EPEVTQTPSHQVTQMGQEVILRCVPISNHLYFYWYRQILGQKVEFLVSFYNNEISEKSEIFDDQFSVERPDGSNFTLKIRSTKLEDSAMYFCASRESGTGIIETQYFGPGTRLLVL.

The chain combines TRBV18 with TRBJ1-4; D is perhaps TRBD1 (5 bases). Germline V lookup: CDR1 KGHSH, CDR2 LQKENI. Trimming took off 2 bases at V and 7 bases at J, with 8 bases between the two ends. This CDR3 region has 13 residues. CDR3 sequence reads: CASSPGGGEKLFF. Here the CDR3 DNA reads TGTGCCAGCTCACCAGGGGGAGGTGAAAAACTGTTTTTT.

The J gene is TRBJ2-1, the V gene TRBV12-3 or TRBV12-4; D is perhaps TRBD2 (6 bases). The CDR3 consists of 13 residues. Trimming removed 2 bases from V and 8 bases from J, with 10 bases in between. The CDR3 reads CASSLLAGHEQFF. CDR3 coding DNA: TGTGCCAGCAGTTTATTGGCGGGACATGAGCAGTTCTTC.

CDR3 in DNA: TGTGCCAGCAGCTTGTCCCAGGGGACGGGCAATGAGCAGTTCTTC. As protein: CASSLSQGTGNEQFF. V and J are TRBV7-9 and TRBJ2-1; TRBD1 is a possible D gene (6 bases). Deletions cut 3 bases from V and 6 bases from J, with 15 bases between. Germline V gives CDR1 SEHNR, CDR2 FQNEAQ (reference sequence). The CDR3 is made up of 15 amino acids.

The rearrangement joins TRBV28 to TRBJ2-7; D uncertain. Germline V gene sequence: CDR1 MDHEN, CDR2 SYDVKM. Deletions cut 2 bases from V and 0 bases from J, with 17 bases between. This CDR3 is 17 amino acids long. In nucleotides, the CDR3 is TGTGCCAGCAGTTTACCGCGGATTCGGACGGTCTCCTACGAGCAGTACTTC. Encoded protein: CASSLPRIRTVSYEQYF.

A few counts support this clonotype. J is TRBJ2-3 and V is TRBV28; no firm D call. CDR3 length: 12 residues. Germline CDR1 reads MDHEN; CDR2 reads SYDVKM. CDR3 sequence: CACRKSTDTQYF. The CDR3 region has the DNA TGTGCATGCAGAAAAAGCACAGATACGCAGTATTTT.

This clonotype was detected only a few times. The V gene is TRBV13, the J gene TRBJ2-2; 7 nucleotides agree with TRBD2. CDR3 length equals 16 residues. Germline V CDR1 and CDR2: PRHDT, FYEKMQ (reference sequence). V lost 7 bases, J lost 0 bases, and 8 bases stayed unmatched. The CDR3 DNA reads TGTGCCAGCAACCCGGGGGGAGGTGCGAACACCGGGGAGCTGTTTTTT. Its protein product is CASNPGGGANTGELFF.

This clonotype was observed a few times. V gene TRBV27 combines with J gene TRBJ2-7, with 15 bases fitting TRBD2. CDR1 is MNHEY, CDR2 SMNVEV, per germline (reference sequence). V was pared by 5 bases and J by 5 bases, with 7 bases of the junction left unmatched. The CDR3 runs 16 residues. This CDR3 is CASSLGTSGRNHEQYF. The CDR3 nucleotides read TGTGCCAGCAGTCTTGGGACTAGCGGGAGGAACCACGAGCAGTACTTC.

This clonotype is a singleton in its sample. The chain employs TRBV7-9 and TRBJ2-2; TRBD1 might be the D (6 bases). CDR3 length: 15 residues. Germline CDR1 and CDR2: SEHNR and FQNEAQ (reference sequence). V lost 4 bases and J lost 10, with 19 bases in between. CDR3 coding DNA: TGTGCCAGCAGCTCCGGGACACGTATGGAGGAGGAGCTGTTTTTT. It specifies CASSSGTRMEEELFF.

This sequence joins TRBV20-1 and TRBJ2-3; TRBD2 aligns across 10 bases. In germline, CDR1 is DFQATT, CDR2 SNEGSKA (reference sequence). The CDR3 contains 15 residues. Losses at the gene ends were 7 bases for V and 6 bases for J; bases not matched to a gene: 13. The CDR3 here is CSGQSGRARFDTQYF. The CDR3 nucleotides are TGCAGTGGGCAGAGCGGGAGGGCCCGGTTCGATACGCAGTATTTT.

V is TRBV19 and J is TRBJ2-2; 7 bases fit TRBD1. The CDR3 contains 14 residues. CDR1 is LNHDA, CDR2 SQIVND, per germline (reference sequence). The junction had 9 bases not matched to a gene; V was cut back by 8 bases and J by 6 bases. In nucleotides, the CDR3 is TGTGCCAGTTGGGACAGCGTGTTCTCCGGGGAGCTGTTTTTT. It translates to CASWDSVFSGELFF.

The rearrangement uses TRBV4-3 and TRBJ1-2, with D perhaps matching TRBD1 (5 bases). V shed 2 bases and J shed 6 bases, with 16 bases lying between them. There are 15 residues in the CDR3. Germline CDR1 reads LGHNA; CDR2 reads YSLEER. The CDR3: CASSQQIGEGHGYTF. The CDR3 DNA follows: TGCGCCAGCAGCCAACAGATCGGAGAGGGGCATGGCTACACCTTC.

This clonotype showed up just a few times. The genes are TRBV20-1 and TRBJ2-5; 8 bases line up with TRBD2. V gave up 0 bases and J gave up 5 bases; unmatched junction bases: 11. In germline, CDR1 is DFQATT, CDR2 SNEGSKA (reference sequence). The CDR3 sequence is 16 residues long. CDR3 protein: CSARDPTRAGVETQYF. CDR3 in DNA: TGCAGTGCTAGAGACCCAACACGAGCGGGAGTGGAGACCCAGTACTTC.

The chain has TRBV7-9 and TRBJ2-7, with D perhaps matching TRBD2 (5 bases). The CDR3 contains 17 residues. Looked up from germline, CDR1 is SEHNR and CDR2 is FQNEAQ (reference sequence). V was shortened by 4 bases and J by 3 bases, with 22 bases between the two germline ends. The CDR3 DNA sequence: TGTGCCAGCAGCTCCCCCCCCGGGGTTGGCGGCATCTACGAGCAGTACTTC. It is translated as CASSSPPGVGGIYEQYF.

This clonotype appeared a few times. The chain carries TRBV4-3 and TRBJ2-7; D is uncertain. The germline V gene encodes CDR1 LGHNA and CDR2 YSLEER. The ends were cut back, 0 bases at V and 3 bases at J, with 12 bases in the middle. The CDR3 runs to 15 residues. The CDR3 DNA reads TGCGCCAGCAGCCAAGATCTGACATCCCACTACGAGCAGTACTTC. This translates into CASSQDLTSHYEQYF.

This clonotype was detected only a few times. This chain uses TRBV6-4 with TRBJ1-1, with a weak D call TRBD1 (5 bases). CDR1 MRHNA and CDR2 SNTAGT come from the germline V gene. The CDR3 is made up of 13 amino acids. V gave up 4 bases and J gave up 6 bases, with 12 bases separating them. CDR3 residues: CASSATGTSEAFF. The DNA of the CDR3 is TGTGCCAGCAGTGCCACCGGGACTTCTGAAGCTTTCTTT.

The CDR3 region is CASSLYTGVNEKLFF. CDR3 DNA sequence: TGTGCCAGCAGTTTATATACGGGGGTTAATGAAAAACTGTTTTTT. The rearrangement links TRBV12-3 or TRBV12-4 to TRBJ1-4; D possibly corresponds to TRBD1 (5 bases). V lost 2 bases to trimming and J lost 4 bases, with 11 bases between them. The length of the CDR3 is 15 residues.

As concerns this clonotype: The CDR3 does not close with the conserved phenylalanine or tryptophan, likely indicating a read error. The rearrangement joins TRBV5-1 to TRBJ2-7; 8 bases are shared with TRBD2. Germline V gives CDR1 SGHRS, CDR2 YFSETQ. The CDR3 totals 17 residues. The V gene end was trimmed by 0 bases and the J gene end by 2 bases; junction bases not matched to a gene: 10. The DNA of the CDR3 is TGCGCCAGCAGCTTGGGCCTTGCGAGCGGGGGCACCTACGAGCAGTACATC. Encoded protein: CASSLGLASGGTYEQYI.

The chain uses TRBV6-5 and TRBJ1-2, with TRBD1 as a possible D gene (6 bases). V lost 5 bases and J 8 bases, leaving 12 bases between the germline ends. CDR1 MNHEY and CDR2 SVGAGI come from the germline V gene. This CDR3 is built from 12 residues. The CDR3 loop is CASSTGSRGYTF. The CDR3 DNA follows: TGTGCCAGCAGTACAGGGTCCAGGGGCTACACCTTC.

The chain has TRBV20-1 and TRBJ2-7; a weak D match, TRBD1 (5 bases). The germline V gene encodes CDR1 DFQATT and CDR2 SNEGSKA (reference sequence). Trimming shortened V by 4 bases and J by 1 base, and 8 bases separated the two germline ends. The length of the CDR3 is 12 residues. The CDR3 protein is CSANDRSYEQYF. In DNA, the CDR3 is TGCAGTGCTAACGACAGATCCTACGAGCAGTACTTC.

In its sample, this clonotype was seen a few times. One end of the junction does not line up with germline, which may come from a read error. The CDR3 loop is CASSLASGKETQYF. DNA for the CDR3: TGTGCCAGCAGCTTAGCGTCGGGGAAAGAGACCCAGTACTTC. V and J are TRBV5-1 and TRBJ2-5; D perhaps matches TRBD2 (5 bases). Germline assignment: CDR1 SGHRS and CDR2 YFSETQ. CDR3 size: 14 residues.

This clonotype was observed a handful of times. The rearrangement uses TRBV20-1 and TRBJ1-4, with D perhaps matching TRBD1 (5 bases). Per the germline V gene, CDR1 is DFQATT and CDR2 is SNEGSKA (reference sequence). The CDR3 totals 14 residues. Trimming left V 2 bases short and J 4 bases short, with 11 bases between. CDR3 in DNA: TGCAGTGCTAGAATCGGGGCCAATAATGAAAAACTGTTTTTT. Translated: CSARIGANNEKLFF.

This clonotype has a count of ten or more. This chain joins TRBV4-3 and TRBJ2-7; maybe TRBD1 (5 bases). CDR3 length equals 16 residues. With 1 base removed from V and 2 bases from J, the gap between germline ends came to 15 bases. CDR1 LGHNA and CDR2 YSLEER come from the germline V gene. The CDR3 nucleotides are TGCGCCAGCAGCCAAGTTGTTCAGGGAAGCGCCTACGAGCAGTACTTC. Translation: CASSQVVQGSAYEQYF.

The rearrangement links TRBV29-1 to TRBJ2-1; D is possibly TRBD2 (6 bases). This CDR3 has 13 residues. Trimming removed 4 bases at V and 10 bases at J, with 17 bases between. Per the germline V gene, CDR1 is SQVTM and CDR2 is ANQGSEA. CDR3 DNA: TGCAGCGTTGCCAGAGGAGGGCTAGGGGAGCAGTTCTTC. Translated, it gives CSVARGGLGEQFF.

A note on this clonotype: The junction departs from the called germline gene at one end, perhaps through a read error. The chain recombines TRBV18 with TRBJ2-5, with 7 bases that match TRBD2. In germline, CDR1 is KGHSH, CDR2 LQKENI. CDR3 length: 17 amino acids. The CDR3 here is CASSPSTRGDTGEAQYF. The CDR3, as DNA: TGTGCCAGCTCACCGTCGACCCGGGGGGATACAGGAGAGGCCCAGTACTTC. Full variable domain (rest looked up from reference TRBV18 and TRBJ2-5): NAGVMQNPRHLVRRRGQEARLRCSPMKGHSHVYWYRQLPEEGLKFMVYLQKENIIDESGMPKERFSAEFPKEGPSILRIQQVVRGDSAAYFCASSPSTRGDTGEAQYFGPGTRLLVL.

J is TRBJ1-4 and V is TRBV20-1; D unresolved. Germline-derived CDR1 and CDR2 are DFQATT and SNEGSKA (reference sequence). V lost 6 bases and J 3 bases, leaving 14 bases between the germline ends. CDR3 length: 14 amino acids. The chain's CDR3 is CSAVRFLSNEKLFF. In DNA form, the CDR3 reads TGCAGTGCGGTTCGGTTTCTCTCTAATGAAAAACTGTTTTTT.

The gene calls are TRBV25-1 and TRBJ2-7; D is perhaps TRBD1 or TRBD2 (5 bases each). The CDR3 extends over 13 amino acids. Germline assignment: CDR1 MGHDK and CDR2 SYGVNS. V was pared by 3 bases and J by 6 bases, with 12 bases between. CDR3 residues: CASSESGQREQYF. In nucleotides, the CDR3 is TGTGCCAGCAGTGAGTCGGGGCAACGCGAGCAGTACTTC.